This TCR beta chain was retrieved from a study of T cell responses to AZD1222 COVID-19 vaccine. The CDR3 loop spans 16 amino acids. Germline CDR1 and CDR2: SGDLS and YYNGEE. The V gene end was trimmed by 0 bases and the J gene end by 2 bases; junction bases not matched to a gene: 7. Profiling relied on immunoSEQ multiplex PCR, and the TCRdb table lists in-frame clones only, not all of them. Of more than 85,000 clones listed, approximately 86% are singletons. The sample in question was peripheral blood, obtained on day 0 of MenACWY control vaccination. The V call is TRBV9, the J call TRBJ1-2; 7 bases agree with TRBD1. This sequence was found in an adult in good health. This CDR3 reads CASSVGGQGVNYGYTF. The CDR3 DNA reads as TGTGCCAGCAGCGTAGGAGGGCAGGGGGTAAACTATGGCTACACCTTC.